These T cell receptor beta chains were read from a single sample in a study of cytomegalovirus exposure and HLA in healthy donors. The assay was immunoSEQ multiplex PCR, and TCRdb's table has in-frame clones only and misses some. Among more than 130,000 clones listed, around 76% were seen once. Material for sequencing was PBMCs. The receptors derive from a man younger than 35 in good health and CMV-seronegative. CDR3s include the opening cysteine and the closing phenylalanine or tryptophan. Each record gives: J gene, V gene, clone size, D gene, CDR3 DNA, CDR3 protein. The D gene is left open where the match is weak. Clone size is shown for a subset of rows, as once, few, many or a class of expanded clone.

TRBJ2-7 TRBV19 - - TGTGCCAGTAGTCCCGCCAGAGGTTCTAGCGAGCAGTACTTC CASSPARGSSEQYF
TRBJ1-6 TRBV28 - - TGTGCCAGCAGTTTCAACGGGGGGTGGAATAATTCACCCCTCCACTTT CASSFNGGWNNSPLHF
TRBJ1-1 TRBV29-1 - - TGCAGCGTTGAGCCCTCGGGGGGCCGCACTGAAGCTTTCTTT CSVEPSGGRTEAFF
TRBJ2-7 TRBV11-2 - TRBD1 TGTGCCAGCAGCACCAACAGGGGTTCTTTCGTCTACGAGCAGTACTTC CASSTNRGSFVYEQYF
TRBJ2-7 TRBV21-1 - - TGTGCCAGCAGCAGGCCTAGCGGGAGTAGCGAGCAGTACTTC CASSRPSGSSEQYF
TRBJ2-6 TRBV5-4 - TRBD2 TGTGCCAGCAGCTTGATGGCTCTAGCGGACGTCCTGACTTTC CASSLMALADVLTF
TRBJ2-1 TRBV11-2 - TRBD2 TGTGCCAGCAGCACACGGACTAGCGGGAGCAGGGGCAATGAGCAGTTCTTC CASSTRTSGSRGNEQFF
TRBJ2-3 TRBV19 - - TGTGCCAGTAGTATAGAAGACTCCCCAAACACAGATACGCAGTATTTT CASSIEDSPNTDTQYF
TRBJ2-3 TRBV27 - TRBD1 TGTGCCAGCAGAGCAACCGGGACAGCCGAGGGTGGAGATACGCAGTATTTT CASRATGTAEGGDTQYF
TRBJ1-1 TRBV19 once TRBD1 TGTGCCAGTCGTAGGGACAGGGGGACGACTGAAGCTTTCTTT CASRRDRGTTEAFF
TRBJ1-1 TRBV6-1 - - TGTGCCAGCAGGGGGAGGATTCCGAACACTGAAGCTTTCTTT CASRGRIPNTEAFF
TRBJ1-5 TRBV6-4 - TRBD1 TGTGCCAGCAGGTATCCACAGGGGCCCAATCAGCCCCAGCATTTT CASRYPQGPNQPQHF
TRBJ2-5 TRBV18 - - TGTGCCAGCTCACCCCGACAAAAAAACCAAGAGACCCAGTACTTC CASSPRQKNQETQYF
TRBJ2-5 TRBV27 - - TGTGCCAGCAGTTTGGGGCCTCCCAATTGGGAGACCCAGTACTTC CASSLGPPNWETQYF
TRBJ2-5 TRBV7-7 - - TGTGCCAGCAGCAGCAGACTCATAGAGACCCAGTACTTC CASSSRLIETQYF
TRBJ2-7 TRBV7-8 - - TGTGCCAGCAGCTTTGCAGGGGCCCTGTTCTCCTACGAGCAGTACTTC CASSFAGALFSYEQYF
TRBJ2-2 TRBV7-9 - TRBD1 TGTGCCAGCAGCTTAGGGCCCTCGGGGACAGGGAACACCGGGGAGCTGTTTTTT CASSLGPSGTGNTGELFF
TRBJ2-3 TRBV10-1 once TRBD1 TGCGCCAGCAGACGACAGGGATCAGATACGCAGTATTTT CASRRQGSDTQYF
TRBJ1-2 TRBV2 - TRBD1 TGTGCCAGCAGTGAGGGACAGGGGCAAGTGGGCTATGGCTACACCTTC CASSEGQGQVGYGYTF
TRBJ1-5 TRBV28 - TRBD1 TGTGCCATTAAACAGGGGGCTGGTCAGCCCCAGCATTTT CAIKQGAGQPQHF
TRBJ2-1 TRBV5-4 - - TGTGCCAGCACGCCATCGCACTTCTCCTACAATGAGCAGTTCTTC CASTPSHFSYNEQFF
TRBJ2-5 TRBV30 - TRBD2 TGTGCCTGGAGTGGGCCCCTAGCGGGCTCCCAAGAGACCCAGTACTTC CAWSGPLAGSQETQYF
TRBJ2-1 TRBV9 - - TGTGCCAGCAGCGTAGGGGGCAAGACCTACAATGAGCAGTTCTTC CASSVGGKTYNEQFF
TRBJ2-7 TRBV2 - TRBD2 TGTGCCAGCAGGCTAGCACCGGGACTAGCGTACCACGAGCAGTACTTC CASRLAPGLAYHEQYF
TRBJ1-1 TRBV2 - - TGTGCCAGCAGCCTGGACGGGGAAAACACTGAAGCTTTCTTT CASSLDGENTEAFF
TRBJ2-5 TRBV28 - - TGTGCCAGCAGTTCCCGCTTGGGGCAGGTACAAGAGACCCAGTACTTC CASSSRLGQVQETQYF
TRBJ2-3 TRBV5-1 - TRBD1 TGCGCCAGCAGCTTGCCGACAGGGCGAGCAGATACGCAGTATTTT CASSLPTGRADTQYF
TRBJ2-7 TRBV19 - TRBD1 TGTGCCAGTAGACCCGGGACAGGGAGCTCCTACGAGCAGTACTTC CASRPGTGSSYEQYF
TRBJ1-2 TRBV5-6 few TRBD1 TGTGCCAGCAGCTCCGGGACAGACGCCTATGGCTACACCTTC CASSSGTDAYGYTF
TRBJ1-1 TRBV2 - TRBD1 TGTGCCAGCCGGGACGACCCAGGGACAGCTGAAGCTTTCTTT CASRDDPGTAEAFF
TRBJ1-1 TRBV11-2 few - TGTGCCAGCAGCTTAGACGGTGCCCCTAGCACTGAAGCTTTCTTT CASSLDGAPSTEAFF
TRBJ2-7 TRBV5-1 once TRBD1 TGCGCCAGCAGCACGGGACAGGAAGTCCCCTACGAGCAGTACTTC CASSTGQEVPYEQYF
TRBJ2-1 TRBV7-3 few TRBD1 TGTGCCAGCAGCTTACATCAGGGGGCGTCGTACAATGAGCAGTTCTTC CASSLHQGASYNEQFF
TRBJ2-1 TRBV5-3 - TRBD2 TGTGCCAGAAGCCTAACAAAGAACAGCGGGAGTGAAATCCCCCGCTACAATGAGCAGTTCTTC CARSLTKNSGSEIPRYNEQFF
TRBJ2-2 TRBV29-1 - TRBD1 TGCAGCGTACAAGACAGGGGGCGGGGCACCGGGGAGCTGTTTTTT CSVQDRGRGTGELFF
TRBJ1-1 TRBV30 - TRBD1 TGTGCCTGGAGTCCGGACAGGGGGAACACTGAAGCTTTCTTT CAWSPDRGNTEAFF
TRBJ2-7 TRBV7-3 - TRBD1 TGTGCCACCGGGACAGCCTACGAGCAGTACTTC CATGTAYEQYF
TRBJ1-3 TRBV7-9 - TRBD1 TGTGCCAGCAGCATAGGGTCACAGGGGCAGACCTCTGGAAACACCATATATTTT CASSIGSQGQTSGNTIYF
TRBJ2-3 TRBV6-4 - TRBD1 TGTGCCAGCAGTGACTCCCAGGGGGCAGATACGCAGTATTTT CASSDSQGADTQYF
TRBJ2-7 TRBV5-6 - - TGTGCCAGCAGCATATACGGCAGGGGAAGCTACGAGCAGTACTTC CASSIYGRGSYEQYF
TRBJ2-1 TRBV28 few TRBD2 TGTGCCAGCTGGGGACTAGCAGAAGACAATGAGCAGTTCTTC CASWGLAEDNEQFF
TRBJ2-2 TRBV6-1 few - TGTGCCAGCAATCCGGGACTGGGGACCGGGGAGCTGTTTTTT CASNPGLGTGELFF